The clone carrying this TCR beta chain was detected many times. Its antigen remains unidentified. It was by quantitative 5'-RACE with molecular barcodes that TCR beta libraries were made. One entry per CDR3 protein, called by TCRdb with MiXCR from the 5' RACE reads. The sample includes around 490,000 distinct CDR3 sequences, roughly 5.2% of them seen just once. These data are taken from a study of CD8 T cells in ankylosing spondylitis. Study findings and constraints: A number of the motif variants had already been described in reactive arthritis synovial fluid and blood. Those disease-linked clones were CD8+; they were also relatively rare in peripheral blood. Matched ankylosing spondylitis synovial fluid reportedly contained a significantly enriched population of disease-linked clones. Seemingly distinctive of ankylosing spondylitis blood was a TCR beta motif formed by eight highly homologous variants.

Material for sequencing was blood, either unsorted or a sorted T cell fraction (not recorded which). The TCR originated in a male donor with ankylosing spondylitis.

Here the CDR3 DNA reads TGCAGTGCTCCCGGCGGTAGCGGAGGTAACAAAAACATTCAGTACTTC. It is translated as CSAPGGSGGNKNIQYF. This rearrangement joins TRBV20-1 to TRBJ2-4; weak D call: TRBD2 (6 bases). Trimming took 5 bases from V and 3 from J, leaving 20 bases between them. CDR1 and CDR2 from the germline V gene are DFQATT and SNEGSKA (reference sequence). The CDR3 has 16 residues.